This TCR beta chain emerged from a study of T cell repertoires in ileal Crohn's disease. Overall study context: Biopsies of the neoterminal ileum at postoperative colonoscopy form M6 samples. General study findings and limits: Clonal expansions were more frequent in active smokers than non-smokers at surgery.

Data came from immunoSEQ multiplex PCR; TCRdb stores just in-frame clones and leaves some out. The sample consists of about 13,000 clones, approximately 78% of them appearing once. About this clone: Its antigen is unknown.

As to time point: neoterminal ileum biopsy at postoperative endoscopy, about 6 months after surgery. The clonotype originates from an adult with Crohn's disease. The sequencing input was ileal tissue.

CDR3 protein: CASRGLGEKLFF. The CDR3 DNA is TGTGCCTCCCGCGGGTTAGGTGAAAAACTGTTTTTT. J is TRBJ1-4 and V is TRBV2, with D hard to call. Deletions cut 11 bases from V and 7 bases from J, with 14 bases between. The CDR3 has 12 residues. Germline CDR1 is SNHLY and CDR2 is FYNNEI.